The entry below describes one T cell receptor (beta chain). This specimen comes from a study of T cell changes during pregnancy in multiple sclerosis. This CDR3 region has 13 residues. From germline, CDR1 is KGHSH and CDR2 LQKENI. Trimming cost V 3 bases and J 3 bases, with 8 bases left between them. Sequencing used immunoSEQ multiplex PCR; TCRdb keeps in-frame clones, though not all of them. The sample comprises over 70,000 clones, roughly 93% of which are singletons, and 0.7% to 0.95% rests with the top ten. Here the sequenced sample was peripheral blood, taken in the third trimester of pregnancy. The clonotype originates from a female donor with multiple sclerosis, enrolled in a pregnancy study. This chain connects TRBV18 to TRBJ2-5; D ambiguous. The CDR3: CASSPASKETQYF. Written as DNA, the CDR3 is TGTGCCAGCTCACCCGCTAGTAAAGAGACCCAGTACTTC.